Presented here are 2 T cell receptor beta chains from one specimen sequenced in a study of CD8+ T cells in alopecia areata. This sample's treatment: oral pan-JAK inhibitor, 5-10 mg twice daily. Extracted RNA was reverse transcribed, and the resulting cDNA served as sequencing template. Only in-frame clones appear in the TCRdb table, and some are missing; sequencing was by immunoSEQ multiplex PCR. Of about 150,000 clones detected, less than 70% appear once; the ten largest clones hold 15% to 20%. The specimen comprised CD8+ T cells sorted from blood, sampled at week 4, from a patient treated with tofacitinib. These receptors all come from a human donor with alopecia areata.

CDR3 bases: TGTGCCAGCAGCTCCGGTCCCGGGGGGTTCACCGGGGAGCTGTTTTTT. Protein sequence: CASSSGPGGFTGELFF. The chain is built from TRBV7-3 and TRBJ2-2; TRBD2 aligns across 7 bases. The CDR3 has 16 residues. The V gene end was trimmed by 4 bases and the J gene end by 4 bases; junction bases not matched to a gene: 9. Germline V gives CDR1 SGHTA, CDR2 FQGTGA. Full variable domain (missing parts from reference TRBV7-3 and TRBJ2-2): GAGVSQTPSNKVTEKGKYVELRCDPISGHTALYWYRQSLGQGPEFLIYFQGTGAADDSGLPNDRFFAVRPEGSVSTLKIQRTERGDSAVYLCASSSGPGGFTGELFFGEGSRLTVL.

The count of this clone is one. One junction end does not reproduce the germline sequence, and a read error may be involved. CDR3 sequence: CASSRQGSGNSLLHF. Here the CDR3 DNA reads TGTGCCAGCAGCCGACAGGGGAGTGGTAATTCACTCCTCCACTTT. The chain is built from TRBV7-9 and TRBJ1-6; 8 nucleotides line up with TRBD1. Per germline, CDR1 SEHNR and CDR2 FQNEAQ (reference sequence). CDR3 length: 15 amino acids.